This TCR beta chain was profiled in a study of a mutant IDH1 vaccine in newly diagnosed glioma. As to time point: week 35, safety follow-up. Topical imiquimod accompanied each vaccine dose, which consisted of 300 ug of mutant IDH1 20-mer peptide. Study findings and constraints: It was 80% to 95% of patients that developed vaccine-induced immune responses. There seemed to be no relation between pseudoprogression and changes in top peripheral T cell clonotypes.

There are 15 residues in the CDR3. The V and J ends lost 6 bases and 2 bases respectively, with 14 bases between them. Per germline, CDR1 MNHEY and CDR2 SVGAGI. As concerns this clone: Its antigen is not known.

Method: immunoSEQ multiplex PCR; TCRdb's copy keeps in-frame clones and lacks some. Of roughly 69,000 clones listed, 85% to 90% are singletons. This TCR was recovered from a man younger than 40 with glioma. The genes are TRBV6-5 and TRBJ1-5; D may be TRBD1 (5 bases). Sequenced material: PBMCs, taken from a glioma patient whose treatment included an IDH1 peptide vaccine. The chain's CDR3 is CASRAYPRGNQPQHF. The DNA of the CDR3 is TGTGCCAGCAGGGCCTATCCCAGGGGCAATCAGCCCCAGCATTTT.